This T cell receptor beta chain derives from a study of beta chain features in type 1 diabetes. On the study more broadly: Under 110,000,000 sorted cells were examined across all samples. The study, taken as a whole, reports: In every one of the four CD4+ subsets, TCRB CDR3s were moderately but significantly shorter in Type 1 diabetes patients.

Via CD45RO/CCR7/CD25/CD127/CD95/CD27, cells of the CD4+ naive, central memory, regulatory and stem cell-like memory subsets were sorted. Expressed TCRB transcripts were sequenced because the entire RNA isolate underwent reverse transcription. Average reads for naive, central memory and regulatory T cell samples were about 3.57 million. Sequenced by immunoSEQ multiplex PCR; TCRdb stores in-frame clones only, minus some. The repertoire consists of about 300,000 clones, with approximately 13% occurring once and the leading ten covering 0.015%. This clone was recorded a few times. Antigen: not known. CDR1 SGHNT and CDR2 YYREEE come from the germline V gene (reference sequence). Trimming left V 4 bases short and J 6 bases short, with 17 bases between. The length of the CDR3 is 15 residues.

The sequenced material came from naive CD4+ T cells from blood. The TCR sequence derives from a woman between 18 and 30 years old with type 1 diabetes. The V call is TRBV5-4, the J call TRBJ2-1; D perhaps matches TRBD2 (6 bases). The CDR3 DNA reads TGTGCCAGCAGCATGGGGGGTAGCGACCTCAATGAGCAGTTCTTC. This sequence encodes CASSMGGSDLNEQFF.